This T cell receptor beta chain is from a study of blood T cell repertoires in COVID-19. On the study more broadly: PBMCs, B-cell-depleted T cells, or T cells were the source of the cDNA or gDNA that made up the material.

The CDR3 totals 14 residues. V gave up 1 base and J gave up 5 bases, with 8 bases separating them. In germline, CDR1 is MGHRA, CDR2 YSYEKL. Enrollees, about 18 to 89 years old, lived in some 24 US areas. The authors' processing: Reference gene primers were amplified, and this amplification served to estimate nucleated cell counts. Here immunoSEQ multiplex PCR was the method, and the copy in TCRdb shows in-frame clones only, minus some. D and trimming come from the DNA, and the V and J calls and clone size come from that table. The sample consists of about 180,000 clones, about 79% of them appearing once.

This chain links TRBV4-1 with TRBJ2-2; no reliable D call. Sequences were obtained from PBMCs or T cells enriched from blood (not recorded which). This clonotype originated in a middle-aged man who had recovered from COVID-19. The CDR3 nucleotides are TGCGCCAGCAGCCAAGTGTATCTAACCGGGGAGCTGTTTTTT. Amino acid sequence: CASSQVYLTGELFF.